This entry lists 21 T cell receptor beta chains sequenced from one sample in a study of cytomegalovirus exposure and HLA in healthy donors. TCRdb keeps only in-frame clones here, not all; method: immunoSEQ multiplex PCR. The sample holds 90,000 to 150,000 clones, about 85% seen once. Sequenced sample: PBMCs. All receptors derive from a woman in her twenties or thirties in good health and CMV-seronegative.

V gene TRBV27 combines with J gene TRBJ2-7; weak D call: TRBD1 (5 bases). The CDR3 totals 17 residues. Trimming cost V 6 bases and J 1 base, with 22 bases left between them. CDR1 is MNHEY and CDR2 is SMNVEV in the germline V gene (reference sequence). The CDR3 protein is CASSHVQGLMGSYEQYF. CDR3 coding DNA: TGTGCCAGCAGCCACGTCCAGGGATTGATGGGGTCCTACGAGCAGTACTTC.

The chain couples TRBV11-2 to TRBJ2-3; D call uncertain. Trimming shortened V by 7 bases and J by 1 base, and 12 bases separated the two germline ends. CDR1 is SGHAT and CDR2 is FQNNGV in the germline V gene. The CDR3 is 14 residues long. The CDR3 DNA reads TGTGCCAGCACTCCCCTCGCGGGCACAGATACGCAGTATTTT. Translated, it gives CASTPLAGTDTQYF.

The J gene is TRBJ1-5, the V gene TRBV19; TRBD1 matches at 10 bases. The CDR3 covers 14 residues. V lost 5 bases, J lost 6 bases, and 4 bases stayed unmatched. Germline V gene data show CDR1 as LNHDA and CDR2 as SQIVND (reference sequence). The CDR3 region has the DNA TGTGCCAGTAGTTCCGGGACAGGGGTTCAGCCCCAGCATTTT. It specifies CASSSGTGVQPQHF.

The V gene is TRBV9, the J gene TRBJ2-1; 8 nucleotides match TRBD2. This CDR3 is 16 amino acids long. V was clipped by 1 base and J by 2 bases; unmatched bases: 5. The germline V gene encodes CDR1 SGDLS and CDR2 YYNGEE. CDR3 loop: CASSVQHGGAYNEQFF. CDR3 nucleotide sequence: TGTGCCAGCAGCGTACAACACGGGGGGGCCTACAATGAGCAGTTCTTC.

This chain links TRBV2 with TRBJ2-2; D might be TRBD1 (5 bases). CDR3 length: 13 amino acids. Per germline, CDR1 SNHLY and CDR2 FYNNEI. V shed 6 bases and J shed 5 bases, with 10 bases lying between them. The CDR3 is CASSRDLTGELFF. CDR3 bases: TGTGCCAGCAGCAGGGATTTAACCGGGGAGCTGTTTTTT.

The chain carries TRBV10-3 and TRBJ1-6; 7 bases are shared with TRBD1. Losses at the gene ends were 2 bases for V and 8 bases for J; bases not matched to a gene: 0. The CDR3 is 13 residues long. Germline CDR1 ENHRY, CDR2 SYGVKD. This chain's CDR3 is CAISETGDSPLHF. The CDR3 DNA sequence: TGTGCCATCAGTGAGACAGGGGATTCACCCCTCCACTTT.

The chain recombines TRBV30 with TRBJ1-1; D not resolved. The CDR3 sequence is 13 residues long. The germline V gene has CDR1 GTSNPN and CDR2 SVGIG (reference sequence). Trimming left V 8 bases short and J 4 bases short, with 17 bases between. CDR3 amino acids: CALNARGPTEAFF. The CDR3 DNA is TGTGCCCTAAATGCGCGGGGTCCCACTGAAGCTTTCTTT.

The chain links TRBV7-6 to TRBJ2-5; D possibly corresponds to TRBD2 (6 bases). Germline V CDR1 and CDR2: SGHVS, FNYEAQ. The V gene lost 3 bases and the J gene lost 2 bases, with 16 bases spanning the gap. The CDR3 sequence is 16 residues long. CDR3 coding DNA: TGTGCCAGCAGCTTTCGACGGAGGGGTAGACAAGAGACCCAGTACTTC. This encodes CASSFRRRGRQETQYF.

The chain joins TRBV29-1 to TRBJ2-1; 8 nucleotides align to TRBD2. The CDR3 is made up of 16 amino acids. Per germline, CDR1 SQVTM and CDR2 ANQGSEA. The J segment lost 0 bases and the V segment lost 1 base, leaving 5 bases of the junction unmatched. CDR3: CSVEGRAGGSYNEQFF. The CDR3 DNA is TGCAGCGTTGAAGGGCGGGCGGGGGGCTCCTACAATGAGCAGTTCTTC.

The rearrangement uses TRBV14 and TRBJ2-2, with 8 nucleotides matching TRBD1. Germline CDR1 reads SGHDN; CDR2 reads FVKESK. V shed 3 bases, J shed 6 bases, and the junction held 6 bases outside the gene matches. The CDR3 is 15 amino acids. CDR3 region: CASSHDRGMAGELFF. CDR3 DNA: TGTGCCAGCAGCCATGACAGGGGAATGGCCGGGGAGCTGTTTTTT.

The chain employs TRBV5-4 and TRBJ2-7, with 7 nucleotides matching TRBD2. This CDR3 comprises 12 residues. V was pared by 5 bases and J by 12 bases, with 11 bases of the junction left unmatched. Germline V CDR1 and CDR2: SGHNT, YYREEE (reference sequence). In DNA, the CDR3 is TGTGCCAGCAGTCCGGTCGGGGGGAGGGCGTACTTC. Protein: CASSPVGGRAYF.

The rearrangement joins TRBV19 to TRBJ1-5; 8 bases align to TRBD1. Unmatched junction bases numbered 6, after V lost 3 bases and J lost 5 bases. This CDR3 has 15 residues. Looked up from germline, CDR1 is LNHDA and CDR2 is SQIVND (reference sequence). CDR3: CASSMWDRSDQPQHF. The CDR3 nucleotides are TGTGCCAGTAGTATGTGGGACAGGAGCGATCAGCCCCAGCATTTT.

The chain uses TRBV7-2 and TRBJ2-1; 10 bases map to TRBD2. CDR1 and CDR2 from the germline V gene are SGHTA and FQGNSA. The trim removed 5 bases at V and 4 bases at J, leaving 8 bases unmatched. The CDR3 covers 16 residues. This chain's CDR3 is CASSAWPAGGYNEQFF. The CDR3 DNA reads as TGTGCCAGCAGCGCCTGGCCAGCGGGGGGGTACAATGAGCAGTTCTTC.

This sequence joins TRBV18 and TRBJ2-1; 9 nucleotides agree with TRBD1. Germline-derived CDR1 and CDR2 are KGHSH and LQKENI. The CDR3 spans 14 residues. Trimming cost V 5 bases and J 7 bases; bases outside gene matches: 6. In nucleotides, the CDR3 is TGTGCCAGCTCAGCCCCGGGACAGGGAAATGAGCAGTTCTTC. Its translation: CASSAPGQGNEQFF.

This rearrangement joins TRBV10-3 to TRBJ2-3, with D maybe TRBD2 (6 bases). The V gene's germline CDR1 is ENHRY and CDR2 SYGVKD. The CDR3 is 19 residues long. V lost 1 base, J lost 0 bases, and 20 bases lay in between. The CDR3 nucleotides are TGTGCCATCAGTGAGTTTCGCGTAGGATTGCGGGACAGCACAGATACGCAGTATTTT. Amino acids: CAISEFRVGLRDSTDTQYF.

The chain uses TRBV5-1 and TRBJ2-1, with 7 bases fitting TRBD1. Unmatched junction bases numbered 12, after V lost 4 bases and J lost 8 bases. Per the germline V gene, CDR1 is SGHRS and CDR2 is YFSETQ. The CDR3 covers 15 residues. The CDR3 region is CASSQSRDSFDEQFF. Written as DNA, the CDR3 is TGCGCCAGCAGCCAGTCCCGGGACAGTTTTGATGAGCAGTTCTTC.

V and J are TRBV18 and TRBJ2-1; weak D call: TRBD2 (6 bases). CDR3 size: 14 residues. Germline-derived CDR1 and CDR2 are KGHSH and LQKENI. The V and J ends lost 2 bases and 10 bases respectively, with 15 bases between them. Written as DNA, the CDR3 is TGTGCCAGCTCACCAGTAGCTGGGGGAGGCGAGCAGTTCTTC. Its translation is CASSPVAGGGEQFF.

This rearrangement joins TRBV4-3 to TRBJ2-7; 7 bases agree with TRBD2. The CDR3 spans 15 residues. Germline CDR1 reads LGHNA; CDR2 reads YSLEER. The ends lost 0 bases at V and 2 bases at J; junction bases unmatched: 4. The CDR3: CASSQDGGGTYEQYF. The CDR3 DNA reads as TGCGCCAGCAGCCAAGATGGGGGGGGGACCTACGAGCAGTACTTC.

This sequence joins TRBV2 and TRBJ2-3; a weak D match, TRBD2 (7 bases). Germline V gives CDR1 SNHLY, CDR2 FYNNEI. The germline V and J ends were trimmed by 2 bases and 4 bases, with 16 bases remaining between them. The CDR3 consists of 16 residues. The CDR3 here is CASSERRLAGADTQYF. CDR3 DNA sequence: TGTGCCAGCAGTGAAAGGCGACTAGCAGGGGCAGATACGCAGTATTTT.

This rearrangement joins TRBV10-1 to TRBJ1-1; the D is unclear. Trimming left V 7 bases short and J 4 bases short, with 7 bases between. The CDR3 consists of 11 residues. Germline loops: CDR1 WNHNN, CDR2 SYGVQD (reference sequence). The CDR3 coding sequence is TGCGCCAGCAATGGGAGCACTGAAGCTTTCTTT. This translates into CASNGSTEAFF.

This chain connects TRBV11-2 to TRBJ1-2; a weak D match, TRBD1 (5 bases). With 6 bases removed from V and 4 bases from J, the gap between germline ends came to 15 bases. Germline V gene lookup returns CDR1 SGHAT and CDR2 FQNNGV. The CDR3 runs to 14 residues. CDR3 loop: CASSSTSGLYGYTF. Written as DNA, the CDR3 is TGTGCCAGCAGTTCTACCTCAGGGCTCTATGGCTACACCTTC.